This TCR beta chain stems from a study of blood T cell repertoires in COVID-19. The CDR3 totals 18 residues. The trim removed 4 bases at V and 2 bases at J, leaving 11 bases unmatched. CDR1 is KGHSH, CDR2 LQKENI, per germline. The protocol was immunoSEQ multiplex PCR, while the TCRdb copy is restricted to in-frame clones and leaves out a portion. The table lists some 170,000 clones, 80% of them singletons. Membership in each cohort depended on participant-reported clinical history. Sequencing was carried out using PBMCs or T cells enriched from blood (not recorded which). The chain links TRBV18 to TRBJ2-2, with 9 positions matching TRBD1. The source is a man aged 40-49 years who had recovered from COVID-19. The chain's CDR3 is CASSRTISQGANTGELFF. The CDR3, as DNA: TGTGCCAGCTCACGCACAATATCACAGGGGGCTAACACCGGGGAGCTGTTTTTT. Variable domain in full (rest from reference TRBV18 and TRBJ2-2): NAGVMQNPRHLVRRRGQEARLRCSPMKGHSHVYWYRQLPEEGLKFMVYLQKENIIDESGMPKERFSAEFPKEGPSILRIQQVVRGDSAAYFCASSRTISQGANTGELFFGEGSRLTVL.